This is a list of T cell receptor beta chains from one sample in a study of metastatic and nonmetastatic thyroid tumors. TCRdb ran MiXCR on the PCR reads. The repertoire holds about 39,000 clones, with roughly 18% as singletons. The sequenced material came from blood. All receptors come from a female donor with papillary thyroid cancer or a benign thyroid nodule (not recorded which). Some clones in this sample may be carry-over from other donors' samples. Both conserved end residues are part of each CDR3. The D gene is left open where the match is weak. The size field is filled for only some rows; it gives once, few, many or a size class.

j_gene: TRBJ2-7; abundance: many; v_gene: TRBV6-1; d_gene: -; CDR3nt: TGTGCCAGCAGAGACAACAGGGAGAGCTCCTACGAGCAGCACTTC; CDR3aa: CASRDNRESSYEQHF
j_gene: TRBJ2-3; abundance: many; v_gene: TRBV7-9; d_gene: -; CDR3nt: TGTGCCAGCAGCATTTATAGCACAGATACGCAGTATTTT; CDR3aa: CASSIYSTDTQYF
j_gene: TRBJ2-1; abundance: many; v_gene: TRBV19; d_gene: TRBD2; CDR3nt: TGTGCCAGTAATATTCGGGAGGGCAATGAGCAGTTCTTC; CDR3aa: CASNIREGNEQFF
j_gene: TRBJ1-1; abundance: many; v_gene: TRBV6-1; d_gene: -; CDR3nt: TGTGCCAGCAGTGAATATGGGGGGAACACTGAAGCTTTCTTT; CDR3aa: CASSEYGGNTEAFF
j_gene: TRBJ1-2; abundance: few; v_gene: TRBV19; d_gene: -; CDR3nt: TGTGACAGTAGTCCCCTAGAGGGACAAGTATATGGCTACACCTTC; CDR3aa: CDSSPLEGQVYGYTF
j_gene: TRBJ2-2; abundance: many; v_gene: TRBV20-1; d_gene: TRBD2; CDR3nt: TGCAGTGTCCTTGCACGGACTAGCGGGAGGGGGGACCCCGGGGAGCTGTTTTTT; CDR3aa: CSVLARTSGRGDPGELFF
j_gene: TRBJ1-2; abundance: -; v_gene: TRBV5-1; d_gene: TRBD1; CDR3nt: TGCGCCAGCAGCTTGGACAGGGGACGCGATGGCTACACCTTC; CDR3aa: CASSLDRGRDGYTF
j_gene: TRBJ2-7; abundance: medium-sized; v_gene: TRBV28; d_gene: -; CDR3nt: TGTGCCAGCAGGAACTCCTACGAGCAGTACTTC; CDR3aa: CASRNSYEQYF
j_gene: TRBJ2-1; abundance: -; v_gene: TRBV5-1; d_gene: TRBD2; CDR3nt: TGCGCCAGCAGCTTGGCACTATCGGGAGGCACGCAGTTCTTC; CDR3aa: CASSLALSGGTQFF
j_gene: TRBJ2-2; abundance: many; v_gene: TRBV12-3/TRBV12-4; d_gene: -; CDR3nt: TGTGCCAGCAATCTTAGGGGAGTGAACACCGGGGAGCTGTTTTTT; CDR3aa: CASNLRGVNTGELFF
j_gene: TRBJ2-1; abundance: many; v_gene: TRBV28; d_gene: -; CDR3nt: TGTGCCAGCAGTTTGGAAGGAGGGAGGTTAAAGCAGTTCTTC; CDR3aa: CASSLEGGRLKQFF
j_gene: TRBJ2-5; abundance: many; v_gene: TRBV3-1; d_gene: -; CDR3nt: TGTGCCAGCAGGATGACGGGTGGGGAGACCCAGTACTTC; CDR3aa: CASRMTGGETQYF
j_gene: TRBJ1-1; abundance: many; v_gene: TRBV5-1; d_gene: TRBD1; CDR3nt: TGCGCCAGCAGCTTAACAGGGGGCATTGGTGCTTTCTTT; CDR3aa: CASSLTGGIGAFF
j_gene: TRBJ1-1; abundance: many; v_gene: TRBV7-2; d_gene: -; CDR3nt: TGTGCCAGCAGCTTAGGGCTAACGGGGAACACTGAAGCTTTCTTT; CDR3aa: CASSLGLTGNTEAFF
j_gene: TRBJ1-1; abundance: few; v_gene: TRBV15; d_gene: -; CDR3nt: TGTGCCACCAGCAGAGATCGGGGACCAGGGGTAGCTTTCTTT; CDR3aa: CATSRDRGPGVAFF
j_gene: TRBJ2-2; abundance: many; v_gene: TRBV10-3; d_gene: TRBD2; CDR3nt: TGTGCCATCAGTGAGTCGGCTAGCGGGAGGTCTCAGGCCGGGGAGCTGTTTTTT; CDR3aa: CAISESASGRSQAGELFF
j_gene: TRBJ1-5; abundance: many; v_gene: TRBV2; d_gene: TRBD1; CDR3nt: TGTGCCAGCAGTCAGACAGGGGGCAGTCAGCCCCAGCATTTT; CDR3aa: CASSQTGGSQPQHF
j_gene: TRBJ2-2; abundance: once; v_gene: TRBV20-1; d_gene: TRBD2; CDR3nt: TGCAGTTCTGAAGGACTAGCGGGAGGGTCGGACACCGGGGAGCTTTTTTTT; CDR3aa: CSSEGLAGGSDTGELFF
j_gene: TRBJ1-6; abundance: many; v_gene: TRBV4-2; d_gene: TRBD1; CDR3nt: TGTGCCAGCAGCCGGGAAACAGGGGAGGTTAGCTCACCCCTCCACTTT; CDR3aa: CASSRETGEVSSPLHF
j_gene: TRBJ2-3; abundance: few; v_gene: TRBV2; d_gene: -; CDR3nt: TGTGCCATCAGTGAGACGGAGTCTACCACAGATACGCAGTATTTT; CDR3aa: CAISETESTTDTQYF
j_gene: TRBJ2-6; abundance: many; v_gene: TRBV11-2; d_gene: TRBD2; CDR3nt: TGTGCCAGCAGCTTATCCGGAGGGCTAGCGGGCTCTGGGGCCAACGTCCTGACTTTC; CDR3aa: CASSLSGGLAGSGANVLTF
j_gene: TRBJ2-3; abundance: many; v_gene: TRBV12-5; d_gene: TRBD2; CDR3nt: TGTGCTAGTGGTTTAACCCTCGGGCTAGCGGGAGGGCGACAGCCCACAGATACGCAGTATTTT; CDR3aa: CASGLTLGLAGGRQPTDTQYF
j_gene: TRBJ2-7; abundance: few; v_gene: TRBV6-1; d_gene: -; CDR3nt: TGTGCCAGCACTTGTAGAACCTACGAGCAGTACTTC; CDR3aa: CASTCRTYEQYF
j_gene: TRBJ2-7; abundance: few; v_gene: TRBV20-1; d_gene: -; CDR3nt: TGCAGTGCTAGAGTGGGCGGAGCCTACGAGCAGTACTTC; CDR3aa: CSARVGGAYEQYF
j_gene: TRBJ2-2; abundance: -; v_gene: TRBV20-1; d_gene: -; CDR3nt: TGCAGTGCTAGATTCGTGAGCAAGGGGGACACCGGGGAGCTGTTTTTT; CDR3aa: CSARFVSKGDTGELFF
j_gene: TRBJ1-1; abundance: many; v_gene: TRBV30; d_gene: -; CDR3nt: TGTGCCTGGAGTTTACATGACGGTGGAATTACTGAAGCTTTCTTT; CDR3aa: CAWSLHDGGITEAFF
j_gene: TRBJ2-1; abundance: -; v_gene: TRBV9; d_gene: TRBD1; CDR3nt: TGTGCCAGCAGCGTCGCCGGGACAGGGGAGAATGAGCAGTTCTTC; CDR3aa: CASSVAGTGENEQFF
j_gene: TRBJ2-7; abundance: -; v_gene: TRBV6-1; d_gene: TRBD1; CDR3nt: TGTGCCAGCACCCCCTGGGGACAGGCGTCCTACGAGCAGTACTTC; CDR3aa: CASTPWGQASYEQYF
j_gene: TRBJ1-5; abundance: many; v_gene: TRBV6-2/TRBV6-3; d_gene: -; CDR3nt: TGTGCCAGCAGAACATGGGAAATTAGCAATCAGCCCCAGCATTTT; CDR3aa: CASRTWEISNQPQHF
j_gene: TRBJ2-1; abundance: many; v_gene: TRBV19; d_gene: -; CDR3nt: TGTGCCAGTAGTATAGGGCCCGCAACCTACAATGAGCAGTTCTTC; CDR3aa: CASSIGPATYNEQFF
j_gene: TRBJ2-7; abundance: -; v_gene: TRBV20-1; d_gene: -; CDR3nt: TGCAGTGCTAGAGATACTTGGGAGTGGGAGCAGTACTTC; CDR3aa: CSARDTWEWEQYF
j_gene: TRBJ1-1; abundance: -; v_gene: TRBV20-1; d_gene: -; CDR3nt: TGCAGTGCTACCCATTGTTACCACACTGAAGCTTTCTTT; CDR3aa: CSATHCYHTEAFF